The 31 T cell receptor beta chains below were found in one sample sequenced in a study of response to subunit inactivated influenza vaccine. One entry per CDR3 protein results from TCRdb running MiXCR on the RT-PCR reads. The top ten clones hold roughly 12% of a sample with around 650,000 distinct CDR3 sequences, approximately 15% of them seen once. Here the sequenced sample was PBMCs from blood, taken roughly 12 days after vaccination. The receptors come from a man between 45 and 60 years old who received an inactivated influenza vaccine.

The genes are TRBV6-2 or TRBV6-3 and TRBJ2-6; 12 positions match TRBD1. V shed 2 bases, J shed 4 bases, and the junction held 9 bases outside the gene matches. Germline V lookup: CDR1 MNHEY, CDR2 SVGEGT. This CDR3 spans 19 amino acids. CDR3 loop: CASSYRPGTGGRGANVLTF. The CDR3 nucleotides are TGTGCCAGCAGTTACCGACCCGGGACAGGGGGCCGCGGGGCCAACGTCCTGACTTTC.

This clonotype showed up many times. The chain couples TRBV12-3 or TRBV12-4 to TRBJ2-1; a weak D match, TRBD1 (6 bases). The CDR3 spans 15 residues. The V end lost 3 bases, the J end lost 4 bases, and 13 bases lay between the germline ends. CDR3 in amino acids: CASSFLQGPYNEQFF. CDR3 bases: TGTGCCAGCAGTTTTCTTCAGGGGCCGTACAATGAGCAGTTCTTC.

For this clonotype: At one end, the junction sequence differs from germline, possibly due to a read error. This rearrangement joins TRBV29-1 to TRBJ2-7; TRBD1 matches 7 bases. Germline CDR1 is SQVTM and CDR2 is ANQGSEA. CDR3 length: 13 amino acids. CDR3 DNA sequence: TGCAGCTTTGAATCTACAGGGGCCCACGAGCAGTACTTC. Protein product: CSFESTGAHEQYF.

This clonotype was counted ten times or more. DNA for the CDR3: TGTGCCAGCGTGGGCGCCACCGGGGAGCTGTTTTTT. Translation: CASVGATGELFF. This sequence joins TRBV2 and TRBJ2-2; D is unresolved. Trimming removed 8 bases from V and 4 bases from J, with 8 bases in between. The CDR3 contains 12 residues. The V gene's germline CDR1 is SNHLY and CDR2 FYNNEI.

This sequence joins TRBV12-3 or TRBV12-4 and TRBJ1-4; tentative D call: TRBD1 (5 bases). Trimming left V 4 bases short and J 7 bases short, with 13 bases between. CDR3 size: 14 residues. The CDR3 DNA reads as TGTGCCAGCAGTTGGTCCGGGGCTGGTGAAAAACTGTTTTTT. Its translation is CASSWSGAGEKLFF.

In its sample, this clonotype was seen many times. The junction does not match germline at one end; this may be a read error. The genes are TRBV28 and TRBJ2-1; 11 bases are a match to TRBD2. The germline V gene encodes CDR1 MDHEN and CDR2 SYDVKM. CDR3 length: 15 amino acids. CDR3 in amino acids: CASTLAGGPVDEQFF. The CDR3 DNA is TGTGCCAGCACTTTAGCGGGAGGGCCCGTCGATGAGCAGTTCTTC.

This clonotype occurred many times. The V gene is TRBV12-3 or TRBV12-4, the J gene TRBJ2-3, with D uncertain. The CDR3 contains 13 residues. V was clipped by 3 bases and J by 0 bases, with 4 bases between them. CDR3 bases: TGTGCCAGCAGTTTCGGGAGCACAGATACGCAGTATTTT. It specifies CASSFGSTDTQYF.

This clonotype has a count of ten or more. The V call is TRBV21-1, the J call TRBJ1-5. TRBV21-1 is tagged as a pseudogene. This CDR3 is built from 15 residues. CDR3 DNA sequence: TGTGCCAGCGACGTCGGGGGGGGTTTCAATCAGCCCCAGCATTTT. Translation: CASDVGGGFNQPQHF.

V and J are TRBV4-3 and TRBJ1-3; D is uncertain. Trimming stripped 0 bases from V and 4 bases from J, with 19 bases between. The CDR3 extends over 18 amino acids. Germline V gives CDR1 LGHNA, CDR2 YSLEER. The CDR3 bases are TGCGCCAGCAGCCAAGATCAAGTAAGATTGGTTCAAGGAAACACCATATATTTT. Protein product: CASSQDQVRLVQGNTIYF.

V usage is TRBV12-3 or TRBV12-4 and J usage is TRBJ2-7; 7 bases are shared with TRBD1. This CDR3 region has 15 residues. Trimming removed 5 bases from V and 1 base from J; junction bases left unmatched: 8. For the CDR3, the DNA is TGTGCCAGCAGTCATGACAGGGTTCAGTCCTACGAGCAGTACTTC. Its translation: CASSHDRVQSYEQYF.

V and J are TRBV28 and TRBJ2-1; D unresolved. The CDR3 runs 15 residues. Germline CDR1 MDHEN, CDR2 SYDVKM. V gave up 4 bases and J gave up 4 bases, with 14 bases separating them. CDR3 nucleotide sequence: TGTGCCAGCAGTTCAGGCCGAAAGACGTACAATGAGCAGTTCTTC. Residues: CASSSGRKTYNEQFF. Supplemented by reference TRBV28 and TRBJ2-1, the full variable domain reads DVKVTQSSRYLVKRTGEKVFLECVQDMDHENMFWYRQDPGLGLRLIYFSYDVKMKEKGDIPEGYSVSREKKERFSLILESASTNQTSMYLCASSSGRKTYNEQFFGPGTRLTVL.

The J gene is TRBJ2-1, the V gene TRBV7-2; 7 bases line up with TRBD1. This CDR3 has 15 residues. V lost 5 bases and J lost 7; bases outside the gene matches: 11. Per the germline V gene, CDR1 is SGHTA and CDR2 is FQGNSA. The CDR3 reads CASSHETTTGNEQFF. The CDR3 DNA is TGTGCCAGCAGCCACGAGACAACGACAGGGAATGAGCAGTTCTTC.

The chain uses TRBV7-9 and TRBJ2-7, with 8 bases lining up with TRBD1. The V gene end was trimmed by 4 bases and the J gene end by 7 bases; junction bases not matched to a gene: 9. The CDR3 is 14 residues long. Germline V gives CDR1 SEHNR, CDR2 FQNEAQ (reference sequence). In DNA form, the CDR3 reads TGTGCCAGCAGCTCGAGGACAGGGTGGAGGGAGCAGTACTTC. This gives the protein CASSSRTGWREQYF.

This clonotype was picked up a small number of times. This chain uses TRBV6-1 with TRBJ2-1; D is possibly TRBD1 (5 bases). The V and J ends lost 8 bases and 0 bases respectively, with 14 bases between them. Per germline, CDR1 MNHNS and CDR2 SASEGT. This CDR3 has 15 residues. CDR3 nucleotide sequence: TGTGCCAGCCTACAGGCCCCCAGCTCCTACAATGAGCAGTTCTTC. Translated: CASLQAPSSYNEQFF.

This clonotype was counted between two and nine times. CDR3 amino acids: CASRLSGLEQYF. As DNA, the CDR3 is TGTGCCAGCAGGTTATCGGGGCTCGAGCAGTACTTC. The rearrangement links TRBV12-3 or TRBV12-4 to TRBJ2-7; tentatively, D is TRBD1 or TRBD2 (5 bases each). The V and J ends lost 6 bases and 6 bases respectively, with 12 bases between them. The CDR3 runs to 12 residues.

Only a few counts were recorded for this clonotype. The rearrangement uses TRBV11-3 and TRBJ2-2; 8 nucleotides match TRBD2. V dropped 5 bases and J dropped 2; count of bases not matched to a gene: 7. Germline V lookup: CDR1 SGHNT, CDR2 YENEEA. This CDR3 has 16 amino acids. This CDR3 is CASSPKTSANTGELFF. CDR3 coding DNA: TGTGCCAGCAGCCCCAAGACTAGCGCCAACACCGGGGAGCTGTTTTTT. The full variable domain, its missing parts supplied by reference TRBV11-3 and TRBJ2-2, is EAGVVQSPRYKIIEKKQPVAFWCNPISGHNTLYWYLQNLGQGPELLIRYENEEAVDDSQLPKDRFSAERLKGVDSTLKIQPAELGDSAVYLCASSPKTSANTGELFFGEGSRLTVL.

The rearrangement links TRBV6-5 to TRBJ1-5; the match to TRBD1 covers 8 bases. The V segment lost 10 bases and the J segment 6 bases; nucleotides outside the gene matches: 5. The V gene's germline CDR1 is MNHEY and CDR2 SVGAGI. The CDR3 loop spans 12 amino acids. This CDR3 reads CATGQGPQPQHF. CDR3 DNA sequence: TGTGCCACAGGACAGGGCCCTCAGCCCCAGCATTTT.

Of note for this clonotype: A much bigger clone sits one base away, suggesting this may be a read error. The chain's CDR3 is CASSQGLAGEMDTQYF. In DNA form, the CDR3 reads TGTGCCAGCAGCCAAGGATTAGCGGGAGAAATGGATACGCAGTATTTT. The chain uses TRBV4-2 and TRBJ2-3; 9 bases match TRBD2. The germline gives CDR1 LGHNA, CDR2 YNFKEQ. The CDR3 consists of 16 residues. V gave up 1 base and J gave up 6 bases; unmatched junction bases: 8.

CDR3 coding DNA: TGTGCCAGCAGCGTAGATTCGGGGAACACTGAAGCTTTCTTT. This codes for CASSVDSGNTEAFF. The V call is TRBV9, the J call TRBJ1-1; D remains unclear. Germline-derived CDR1 and CDR2 are SGDLS and YYNGEE. This CDR3 comprises 14 residues. Trimming removed 0 bases from V and 1 base from J, with 7 bases in between.

This clonotype occurred a few times. The chain recombines TRBV6-5 with TRBJ2-2; 8 nucleotides align to TRBD1. This CDR3 is built from 19 residues. The junction had 16 bases not matched to a gene; V was cut back by 4 bases and J by 3 bases. CDR1 and CDR2 (germline): MNHEY, SVGAGI. Written as DNA, the CDR3 is TGTGCCAGCAGTTCCAGGACAGGGTTATCGATACCTCACACCGGGGAGCTGTTTTTT. Its translation is CASSSRTGLSIPHTGELFF.

This chain uses TRBV7-6 with TRBJ2-5; 9 bases match TRBD2. The CDR3 is 14 residues long. CDR1 and CDR2 (germline): SGHVS, FNYEAQ. The V segment lost 3 bases and the J segment 5 bases; nucleotides outside the gene matches: 4. CDR3: CASSFDTSGETQYF. CDR3 DNA: TGTGCCAGCAGCTTTGACACTAGCGGGGAGACCCAGTACTTC.

This clonotype was counted between two and nine times. The chain has TRBV19 and TRBJ2-1; a possible D gene is TRBD1 (5 bases). Germline V gene lookup returns CDR1 LNHDA and CDR2 SQIVND (reference sequence). Trimming removed 8 bases from V and 3 bases from J, with 11 bases in between. This CDR3 is 13 amino acids long. CDR3 nucleotides: TGTGCCAGTCGCGCGACAGTCTACAATGAGCAGTTCTTC. Residues: CASRATVYNEQFF.

This clonotype was recorded many times. The chain combines TRBV29-1 with TRBJ2-7; 7 positions agree with TRBD2. There are 15 residues in the CDR3. Germline CDR1 and CDR2: SQVTM and ANQGSEA. V trimming: 3 bases; J trimming: 7 bases; junction bases outside the gene matches: 15. CDR3 region: CSVDQTGGQTGEQYF. The CDR3 coding sequence is TGCAGCGTTGACCAAACGGGGGGTCAAACTGGGGAGCAGTACTTC.

The chain employs TRBV5-1 and TRBJ1-2; tentative D call: TRBD1 (6 bases). The V gene's germline CDR1 is SGHRS and CDR2 YFSETQ. CDR3 length: 14 amino acids. The V and J ends lost 4 bases and 3 bases respectively, with 13 bases between them. The CDR3 loop is CASSPTGMDYGYTF. The CDR3 bases are TGCGCCAGCAGCCCCACAGGGATGGACTATGGCTACACCTTC.

This clonotype occurred a few times. This chain links TRBV2 with TRBJ2-7; D may match TRBD1 or TRBD2 (5 bases each). Trimming took 1 base from V and 0 from J, leaving 13 bases between them. The CDR3 is 16 residues long. Germline CDR1 reads SNHLY; CDR2 reads FYNNEI. Here the CDR3 reads CASSEGTWGSSYEQYF. The CDR3 nucleotides read TGTGCCAGCAGTGAAGGTACTTGGGGGAGCTCCTACGAGCAGTACTTC.

The V gene is TRBV12-3 or TRBV12-4, the J gene TRBJ2-1; TRBD2 matches 14 bases. Trimming removed 5 bases from V and 8 bases from J; junction bases left unmatched: 5. This CDR3 is built from 15 residues. The CDR3 DNA sequence: TGTGCCAGCAGTACGGGACTAGCGGGAGAGTATGAGCAGTTCTTC. Protein product: CASSTGLAGEYEQFF.

The V and J genes are TRBV7-2 and TRBJ2-7; 9 bases align to TRBD2. Germline V lookup: CDR1 SGHTA, CDR2 FQGNSA. With 5 bases clipped from V and 2 bases from J, the junction kept 7 bases outside the gene matches. The CDR3 runs to 15 residues. Here the CDR3 reads CASSPQLAGPYEQYF. The DNA of the CDR3 is TGTGCCAGCAGCCCGCAGCTAGCGGGGCCCTACGAGCAGTACTTC.

The rearrangement links TRBV5-5 to TRBJ1-4; D call uncertain. Trimming took off 1 base at V and 2 bases at J, with 12 bases between the two ends. The length of the CDR3 is 16 residues. Germline CDR1 SGHKS, CDR2 YYEKEE (reference sequence). The CDR3 reads CASSLNGGTTNEKLFF. The CDR3 region has the DNA TGTGCCAGCAGCTTGAACGGCGGAACGACTAATGAAAAACTGTTTTTT.

This chain uses TRBV7-2 with TRBJ2-5; D ambiguous. V was shortened by 5 bases and J by 2 bases, with 12 bases between the two germline ends. The length of the CDR3 is 14 residues. The germline CDR1 and CDR2 sequences are SGHTA and FQGNSA. Here the CDR3 reads CASSISPGQETQYF. The CDR3 nucleotides read TGTGCCAGCAGCATTTCTCCGGGTCAAGAGACCCAGTACTTC.

This clonotype was seen more than once but under ten times. This chain links TRBV20-1 with TRBJ2-5; 7 positions match TRBD1. The CDR3 sequence is 16 residues long. V shed 1 base and J 4 bases; nucleotides not matched to a gene: 12. Germline V gene data show CDR1 as DFQATT and CDR2 as SNEGSKA (reference sequence). DNA of the CDR3: TGCAGTGCTAGAGGGGAGAACAGGGGCCGCGTAGAGACCCAGTACTTC. It translates to CSARGENRGRVETQYF.

The chain carries TRBV15 and TRBJ2-7, with 11 bases that match TRBD2. Trimming cost V 0 bases and J 4 bases; bases outside gene matches: 5. Germline V gene sequence: CDR1 LNHNV, CDR2 YYDKDF (reference sequence). The CDR3 consists of 16 residues. Written as DNA, the CDR3 is TGTGCCACCAGCAGAGACCAACTAGCGGGAGTTTACGAGCAGTACTTC. The encoded protein is CATSRDQLAGVYEQYF.